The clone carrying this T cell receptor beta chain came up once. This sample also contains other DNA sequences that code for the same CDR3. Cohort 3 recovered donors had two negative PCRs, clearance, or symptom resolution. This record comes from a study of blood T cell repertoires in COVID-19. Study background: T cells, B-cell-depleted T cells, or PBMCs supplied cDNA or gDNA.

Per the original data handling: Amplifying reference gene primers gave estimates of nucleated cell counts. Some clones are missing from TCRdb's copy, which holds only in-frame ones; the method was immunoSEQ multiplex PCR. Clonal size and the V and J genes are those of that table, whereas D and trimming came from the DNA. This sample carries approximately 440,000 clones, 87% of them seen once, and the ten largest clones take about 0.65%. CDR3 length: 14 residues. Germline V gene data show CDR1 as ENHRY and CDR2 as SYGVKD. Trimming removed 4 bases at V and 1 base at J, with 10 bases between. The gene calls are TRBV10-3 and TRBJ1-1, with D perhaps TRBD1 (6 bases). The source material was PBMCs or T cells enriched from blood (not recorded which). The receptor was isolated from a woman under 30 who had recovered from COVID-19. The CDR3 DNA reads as TGTGCCATCAGTGCGACAGGCGGGAACACTGAAGCTTTCTTT. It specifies CAISATGGNTEAFF.